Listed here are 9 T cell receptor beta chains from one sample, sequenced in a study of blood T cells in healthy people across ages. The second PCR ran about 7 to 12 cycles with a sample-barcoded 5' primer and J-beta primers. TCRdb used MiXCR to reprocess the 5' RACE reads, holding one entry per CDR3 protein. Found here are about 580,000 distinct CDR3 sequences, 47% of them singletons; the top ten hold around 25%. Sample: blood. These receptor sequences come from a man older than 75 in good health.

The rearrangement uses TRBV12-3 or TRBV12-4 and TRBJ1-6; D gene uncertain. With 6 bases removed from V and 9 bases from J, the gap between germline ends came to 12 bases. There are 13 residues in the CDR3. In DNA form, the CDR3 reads TGTGCCAGCAGCTCAGCCATCCGTTCACCCCTCCACTTT. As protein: CASSSAIRSPLHF.

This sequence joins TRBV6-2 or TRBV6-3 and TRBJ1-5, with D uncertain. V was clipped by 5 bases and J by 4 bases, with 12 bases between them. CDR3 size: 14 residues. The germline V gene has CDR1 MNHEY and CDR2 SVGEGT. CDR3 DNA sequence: TGTGCCAGCAGTCCCACAGCGGCTAATCAGCCCCAGCATTTT. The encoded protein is CASSPTAANQPQHF.

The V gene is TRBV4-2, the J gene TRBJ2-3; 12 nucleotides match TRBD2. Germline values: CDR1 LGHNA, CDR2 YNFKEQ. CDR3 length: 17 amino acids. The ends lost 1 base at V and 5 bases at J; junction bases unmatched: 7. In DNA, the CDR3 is TGTGCCAGCAGCCAAGGACGACTAGCGGGAGTTGAAGATACGCAGTATTTT. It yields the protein CASSQGRLAGVEDTQYF.

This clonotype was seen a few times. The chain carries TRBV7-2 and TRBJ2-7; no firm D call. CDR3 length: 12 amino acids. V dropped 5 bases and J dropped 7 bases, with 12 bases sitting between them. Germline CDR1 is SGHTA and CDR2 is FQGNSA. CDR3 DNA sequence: TGTGCCAGCAGCCCGACAAATTGGGAGCAGTACTTC. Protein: CASSPTNWEQYF.

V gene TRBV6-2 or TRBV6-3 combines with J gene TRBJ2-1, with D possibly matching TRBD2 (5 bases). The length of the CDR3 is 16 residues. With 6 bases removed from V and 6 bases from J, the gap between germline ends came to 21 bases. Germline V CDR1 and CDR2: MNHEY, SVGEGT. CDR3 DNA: TGTGCCAGCAGCCACCGTAGCGCCCTTTTAGCCAATGAGCAGTTCTTC. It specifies CASSHRSALLANEQFF.

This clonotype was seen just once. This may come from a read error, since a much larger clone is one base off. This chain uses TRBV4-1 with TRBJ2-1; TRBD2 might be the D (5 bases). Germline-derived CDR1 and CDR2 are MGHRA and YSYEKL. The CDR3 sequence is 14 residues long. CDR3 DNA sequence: TGCGCCAGCAGCCAAGAAGGCGAGCGGAATGGGCAGTTCTTC. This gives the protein CASSQEGERNGQFF.

CDR3 in amino acids: CASSLAGLAGRNMQYF. CDR3 coding DNA: TGTGCCAGCAGCTTAGCGGGACTAGCGGGACGGAATATGCAGTATTTT. The rearrangement joins TRBV7-2 to TRBJ2-3, with 13 nucleotides matching TRBD2. Germline CDR1 is SGHTA and CDR2 is FQGNSA. The V gene end was trimmed by 0 bases and the J gene end by 11 bases; junction bases not matched to a gene: 8. The CDR3 totals 16 residues. Combining the CDR3 with reference TRBV7-2 and TRBJ2-3 gives the whole variable domain GAGVSQSPSNKVTEKGKDVELRCDPISGHTALYWYRQSLGQGLEFLIYFQGNSAPDKSGLPSDRFSAERTGGSVSTLTIQRTQQEDSAVYLCASSLAGLAGRNMQYFGPGTRLTVL.

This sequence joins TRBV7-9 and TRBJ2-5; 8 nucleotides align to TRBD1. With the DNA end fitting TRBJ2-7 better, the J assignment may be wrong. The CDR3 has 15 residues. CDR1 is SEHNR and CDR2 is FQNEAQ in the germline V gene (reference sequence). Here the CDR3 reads CASSLATGGGYEQYF. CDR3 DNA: TGTGCCAGCAGCTTAGCTACAGGGGGAGGCTACGAGCAGTACTTC.

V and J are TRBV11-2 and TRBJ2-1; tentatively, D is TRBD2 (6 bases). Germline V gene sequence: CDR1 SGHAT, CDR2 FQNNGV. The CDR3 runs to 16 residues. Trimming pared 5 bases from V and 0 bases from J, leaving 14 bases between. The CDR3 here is CASSPKLRGSYNEQFF. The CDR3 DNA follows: TGTGCCAGCAGCCCGAAATTGCGGGGCTCCTACAATGAGCAGTTCTTC. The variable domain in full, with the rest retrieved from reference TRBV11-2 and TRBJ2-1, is EAGVAQSPRYKIIEKRQSVAFWCNPISGHATLYWYQQILGQGPKLLIQFQNNGVVDDSQLPKDRFSAERLKGVDSTLKIQPAKLEDSAVYLCASSPKLRGSYNEQFFGPGTRLTVL.